Here is one T cell receptor (beta chain) with its context. The record originates from a study of Ad26.COV2.S vaccination and SARS-CoV-2 variants. Specified treatment: about 20 received Ad26.COV2.S at low or high dose, single or two shots; several received placebo; per-sample allocation not given. Samples were taken on day 63 after the first vaccine or placebo injection. V lost 10 bases and J lost 6, with 16 bases in between. CDR1 and CDR2 (germline): SGHNT, YENEEA. CDR3 length: 14 amino acids. Assay: immunoSEQ multiplex PCR; the TCRdb copy retains only in-frame clones and omits some. The data contain about 350,000 clones, approximately 81% of them singletons.

The chain carries TRBV11-3 and TRBJ1-6; D is unclear. This TCR was sampled from a person aged 18 to 59 who received the Ad26.COV2.S COVID-19 vaccine or a placebo. Here the sequenced sample was peripheral blood, taken in a trial of Ad26.COV2.S vaccine versus placebo. CDR3 nucleotide sequence: TGTGCCAAATTACCGGGTGCATGTAATTCACCCCTCCACTTT. It codes for CAKLPGACNSPLHF.